The clone carrying this T cell receptor (beta chain) was seen repeatedly, ten times or more. What it binds is not known. These data come from a study of blood T cells in healthy people across ages. Study context: Template switching captured about one barcoded beta molecule per two T cells. Overall study results and limits: Because sorting was not performed, PBMCs prevented conclusive naive versus antigen-experienced comparison. Per million T cells, TCR beta diversity dropped about linearly as age rose.

The CDR3 sequence is 18 residues long. V dropped 4 bases and J dropped 1 base, with 21 bases sitting between them. Through a sample-barcoded 5' primer and a J-beta primer mix, a second PCR was run for roughly 6 to 11 cycles. TCRdb re-called the 5' RACE reads through MiXCR, storing one row per CDR3 protein. There are almost 1 million distinct CDR3 sequences in the sample; 45% to 60% occur only once, and 20% to 25% lies in the top ten. Material for sequencing was blood. The rearrangement uses TRBV12-3 or TRBV12-4 and TRBJ2-3; D uncertain. The receptor's source is a woman aged 60-70 years in good health. The CDR3: CASSYAPRLMARTDTQYF. The CDR3 DNA reads TGTGCCAGCAGTTATGCCCCACGACTCATGGCCCGCACAGATACGCAGTATTTT.